Each of the 32 T cell receptor beta chains below was sequenced from the same sample in a study of synovial regulatory T cells in juvenile arthritis. The repertoire was sequenced with immunoSEQ multiplex PCR; TCRdb's copy has only in-frame clones and lacks some. This specimen shows 7,500 to 10,000 clones; the ten leading clones hold 0.85% to 1.3%. Sample: Treg cells from blood. Noted subset: remaining (HLA-DR-negative) circulating blood Treg cells. The receptors were sampled from a donor younger than 30 with juvenile idiopathic arthritis.

This chain connects TRBV5-1 to TRBJ2-2. The germline V gene has CDR1 SGHRS and CDR2 YFSETQ. This CDR3 has 14 amino acids. No DNA sequence was recorded. The CDR3: CASSFRPYTGELFF.

The chain is built from TRBV6-1 and TRBJ2-7; checking the TCRdb D call of TRBD1 is not possible without DNA. The CDR3 has 13 amino acids. Only the protein sequence is given. Germline lookup yields CDR1 MNHNS and CDR2 SASEGT. CDR3 protein: CASRRQGAYEQYF.

V gene TRBV5-1 combines with J gene TRBJ1-1. This CDR3 spans 14 amino acids. No DNA has been recorded. Germline CDR1 SGHRS, CDR2 YFSETQ. This CDR3 reads CASSPRGDNTEAFF.

The chain joins TRBV7-3 to TRBJ1-2; the TRBD1 assignment by TCRdb is unverifiable without DNA. The CDR3 has 13 amino acids. No DNA was logged. Germline V gene lookup returns CDR1 SGHTA and CDR2 FQGTGA. The CDR3 sequence is CASSLSPDYGYTF. Based on the CDR3 plus reference TRBV7-3 and TRBJ1-2, the full variable domain is GAGVSQTPSNKVTEKGKYVELRCDPISGHTALYWYRQSLGQGPEFLIYFQGTGAADDSGLPNDRFFAVRPEGSVSTLKIQRTERGDSAVYLCASSLSPDYGYTFGSGTRLTVV.

This chain connects TRBV7-6 to TRBJ2-7; the TRBD1 assignment by TCRdb is unverifiable without DNA. CDR3 size: 15 residues. The coding DNA is unavailable. The germline CDR1 and CDR2 sequences are SGHVS and FNYEAQ. CDR3 loop: CASSFFAGASYEQYF. The full variable domain, its missing parts supplied by reference TRBV7-6 and TRBJ2-7, is GAGVSQSPRYKVTKRGQDVALRCDPISGHVSLYWYRQALGQGPEFLTYFNYEAQQDKSGLPNDRFSAERPEGSISTLTIQRTEQRDSAMYRCASSFFAGASYEQYFGPGTRLTVT.

The genes are TRBV6-4 and TRBJ1-1. Germline V gene sequence: CDR1 MRHNA, CDR2 SNTAGT. The CDR3 contains 12 residues. No nucleotide data were recorded. The chain's CDR3 is CASSDSGGPKFF.

This clone is labeled medium-sized based on frequency. The chain carries TRBV6-4 and TRBJ1-4; TCRdb gives TRBD1 as the D gene, but with no DNA this cannot be confirmed. CDR3 length: 9 amino acids. There is no recorded DNA. Germline values: CDR1 MRHNA, CDR2 SNTAGT. CDR3 loop: CARGEKLFF.

This chain joins TRBV29-1 and TRBJ1-1. Germline V gives CDR1 SQVTM, CDR2 ANQGSEA. The CDR3 contains 11 residues. No DNA sequence is on record. CDR3 amino acids: CSVVGNTEAFF.

The chain couples TRBV2 to TRBJ2-7; TCRdb's D gene call, TRBD2, goes unchecked for lack of DNA. This CDR3 comprises 11 residues. The record lacks a DNA sequence. Per germline, CDR1 SNHLY and CDR2 FYNNEI. The CDR3 is CASSVLYEQYF.

J is TRBJ1-5 and V is TRBV6-5; TCRdb picks TRBD1, but there is no DNA to check that call. CDR1 and CDR2 from the germline V gene are MNHEY and SVGAGI. This CDR3 is 15 amino acids long. No nucleotide data were recorded. The CDR3 loop reads CASSRDRGGNQPQHF.

The chain carries TRBV28 and TRBJ2-3. The CDR3 totals 14 residues. No DNA appears here. Germline V CDR1 and CDR2: MDHEN, SYDVKM. The chain's CDR3 is CASSPRADTDTQYF.

This rearrangement joins TRBV9 to TRBJ1-5; TCRdb's D gene call, TRBD1, goes unchecked for lack of DNA. The CDR3 length is 13 residues. The nucleotide record is missing. CDR1 and CDR2 (germline): SGDLS, YYNGEE. The CDR3 region is CASSLDRDQPQHF.

CDR3 residues: CASDTQGNYGYTF. The rearrangement joins TRBV6-1 to TRBJ1-2; the D call from TCRdb, TRBD1, cannot be confirmed without DNA. The CDR3 runs 13 residues. DNA is not on record. Germline CDR1 reads MNHNS; CDR2 reads SASEGT.

This sequence joins TRBV7-9 and TRBJ2-2; TCRdb selects TRBD2, and the lack of DNA leaves this call unchecked. The CDR3 has 16 residues. No DNA is listed. Looked up from germline, CDR1 is SEHNR and CDR2 is FQNEAQ (reference sequence). The CDR3 protein is CASSLVAGLAPGELFF. The variable domain in full, completed from reference TRBV7-9 and TRBJ2-2, reads DTGVSQNPRHKITKRGQNVTFRCDPISEHNRLYWYRQTLGQGPEFLTYFQNEAQLEKSRLLSDRFSAERPKGSFSTLEIQRTEQGDSAMYLCASSLVAGLAPGELFFGEGSRLTVL.

This clone is medium-sized by frequency. This chain links TRBV18 with TRBJ1-3. CDR3 length: 18 amino acids. No DNA sequence is on record. CDR1 is KGHSH, CDR2 LQKENI, per germline. The CDR3 loop is CASSPQKGLTNSGNTIYF.

The chain couples TRBV21-1 to TRBJ1-5. TRBV21-1 is described as a pseudogene. The CDR3 spans 18 residues. There is no recorded DNA. CDR3 sequence reads: CASSKVGGRGLGNQPQHF.

This chain connects TRBV5-1 to TRBJ1-5. The CDR3 consists of 14 residues. No coding sequence is recorded. Germline V CDR1 and CDR2: SGHRS, YFSETQ. The CDR3 sequence is CASNYVPGDQPQHF.

The chain has TRBV19 and TRBJ1-1; TCRdb gives TRBD1 as the D gene, but with no DNA this cannot be confirmed. Germline V gives CDR1 LNHDA, CDR2 SQIVND (reference sequence). CDR3 length: 15 residues. The coding DNA is unavailable. The CDR3: CASSPTGGVNTEAFF.

The rearrangement links TRBV30 to TRBJ1-3; without DNA, the TCRdb call of TRBD1 cannot be checked. There are 15 residues in the CDR3. The DNA sequence is not available. Germline loops: CDR1 GTSNPN, CDR2 SVGIG (reference sequence). The CDR3 loop is CAWRAQGFSGNTIYF.

The V and J genes are TRBV19 and TRBJ2-7. Per germline, CDR1 LNHDA and CDR2 SQIVND (reference sequence). The CDR3 runs 13 residues. No DNA was logged. The CDR3 loop is CASSEGQVREQYF.

Here the CDR3 reads CASSIGGGPFYEQYF. The V call is TRBV19, the J call TRBJ2-7; TCRdb reports TRBD2, a call that lacks DNA to check it against. The CDR3 covers 15 residues. The nucleotide record is missing. Germline-derived CDR1 and CDR2 are LNHDA and SQIVND (reference sequence). The full variable domain, completed using reference TRBV19 and TRBJ2-7, is DGGITQSPKYLFRKEGQNVTLSCEQNLNHDAMYWYRQDPGQGLRLIYYSQIVNDFQKGDIAEGYSVSREKKESFPLTVTSAQKNPTAFYLCASSIGGGPFYEQYFGPGTRLTVT.

The V and J genes are TRBV18 and TRBJ1-3. CDR1 is KGHSH, CDR2 LQKENI, per germline. This CDR3 has 14 residues. DNA for this receptor is not on file. The CDR3 loop is CASSPRGRGNTIYF.

The gene calls are TRBV5-1 and TRBJ2-7; TCRdb's assignment of TRBD1 cannot be checked, as there is no DNA. The germline CDR1 and CDR2 sequences are SGHRS and YFSETQ. This CDR3 spans 12 amino acids. Only the protein is available. CDR3 amino acids: CASSSETGWSYF.

The J gene is TRBJ1-5, the V gene TRBV4-1; TCRdb's D call, TRBD1, is unchecked because there is no DNA. This CDR3 has 15 residues. No DNA has been recorded. Germline V lookup: CDR1 MGHRA, CDR2 YSYEKL. The CDR3 region is CASSQDRASNQPQHF.

This sequence joins TRBV10-3 and TRBJ2-2; TCRdb's D call, TRBD2, is unchecked because there is no DNA. CDR1 and CDR2 (germline): ENHRY, SYGVKD. The length of the CDR3 is 19 residues. The DNA sequence is not available. The CDR3 reads CAISESLAGLQSNTGELFF.

The chain couples TRBV5-4 to TRBJ2-1. The germline V gene has CDR1 SGHNT and CDR2 YYREEE (reference sequence). CDR3 length: 13 residues. The DNA is unrecorded. The CDR3 here is CASTLGMYNEQFF.

The chain recombines TRBV6-6 with TRBJ2-7; with no DNA, the TCRdb D assignment of TRBD1 cannot be verified. Germline V CDR1 and CDR2: MNHNY, SVGAGI (reference sequence). The CDR3 contains 15 residues. No DNA sequence was recorded. CDR3 in amino acids: CASSYAGSWGDEQYF.

The V call is TRBV28, the J call TRBJ2-3; the D call of TRBD1 rests on TCRdb alone, since no DNA is present to check it. Germline CDR1 and CDR2: MDHEN and SYDVKM. The CDR3 covers 15 residues. DNA was not recorded. The CDR3 loop reads CASTSRQGRTDTQYF.

The chain uses TRBV15 and TRBJ1-1; there is no DNA to check the TCRdb D call of TRBD1. Germline CDR1 LNHNV, CDR2 YYDKDF (reference sequence). The CDR3 sequence is 15 residues long. No coding sequence is recorded. CDR3 region: CATSRGRVWNTEAFF.

V and J are TRBV27 and TRBJ1-5; checking the TCRdb D call of TRBD1 is not possible without DNA. The CDR3 has 14 residues. DNA is not on record. Germline lookup yields CDR1 MNHEY and CDR2 SMNVEV (reference sequence). This CDR3 is CASSFQGANQPQHF.

The chain carries TRBV19 and TRBJ1-5; TCRdb gives TRBD1 as the D gene, but with no DNA this cannot be confirmed. This CDR3 is built from 16 residues. Nucleotide data are not available. Looked up from germline, CDR1 is LNHDA and CDR2 is SQIVND (reference sequence). CDR3 protein: CASSITWDRGRQPQHF.

The V and J genes are TRBV28 and TRBJ2-7. CDR3 size: 15 residues. No coding sequence is recorded. Per the germline V gene, CDR1 is MDHEN and CDR2 is SYDVKM. CDR3 residues: CASSPTGRGSYEQYF. Supplemented by reference TRBV28 and TRBJ2-7, the full variable domain reads DVKVTQSSRYLVKRTGEKVFLECVQDMDHENMFWYRQDPGLGLRLIYFSYDVKMKEKGDIPEGYSVSREKKERFSLILESASTNQTSMYLCASSPTGRGSYEQYFGPGTRLTVT.